This T cell receptor beta chain appears in the sequencing data of a study of T cells in Graves' hyperthyroidism and ophthalmopathy. V dropped 0 bases and J dropped 1; count of bases not matched to a gene: 3. CDR1 is SGHTA, CDR2 FQGNSA, per germline. The CDR3 contains 16 residues. This clonotype was seen many times. It was considered stable Graves' hyperthyroidism when ophthalmopathy did not progress within 18 months. The source material, RNA transcripts, was used to amplify TCR beta CDR3 regions. HTBI primers were used for first-round RT-PCR of the TCR CDR3. TCRdb passed the multiplex PCR reads through MiXCR, listing each CDR3 protein once. In the table there are roughly 700,000 distinct CDR3 sequences, less than 15% of which are singletons.

The sequenced sample consisted of blood. The sequence was collected from a woman aged 18 to 35 with Graves' hyperthyroidism. V and J are TRBV7-2 and TRBJ2-5; 9 nucleotides agree with TRBD2. CDR3 sequence reads: CASSLALAGRQETQYF. Written as DNA, the CDR3 is TGTGCCAGCAGCTTAGCCCTAGCGGGACGCCAAGAGACCCAGTACTTC.